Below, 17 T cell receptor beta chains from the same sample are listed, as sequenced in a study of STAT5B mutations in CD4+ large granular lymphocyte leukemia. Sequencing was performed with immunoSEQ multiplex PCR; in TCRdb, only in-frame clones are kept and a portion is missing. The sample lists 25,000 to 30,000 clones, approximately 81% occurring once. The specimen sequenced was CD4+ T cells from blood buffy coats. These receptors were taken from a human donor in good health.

The CDR3 loop is CASSQGEGDSPLHF. In nucleotides, the CDR3 is TGTGCCAGCAGCCAAGGGGAAGGGGATTCACCCCTCCACTTT. This rearrangement joins TRBV4-2 to TRBJ1-6; D is perhaps TRBD1 (5 bases). This CDR3 comprises 14 residues. The V gene's germline CDR1 is LGHNA and CDR2 YNFKEQ. Trimming removed 1 base from V and 8 bases from J, with 9 bases in between.

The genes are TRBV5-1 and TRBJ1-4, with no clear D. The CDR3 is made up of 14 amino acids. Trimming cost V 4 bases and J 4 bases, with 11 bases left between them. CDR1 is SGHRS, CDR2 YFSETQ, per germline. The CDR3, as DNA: TGCGCCAGCAGCCTCGGAGCGAGTAATGAAAAACTGTTTTTT. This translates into CASSLGASNEKLFF.

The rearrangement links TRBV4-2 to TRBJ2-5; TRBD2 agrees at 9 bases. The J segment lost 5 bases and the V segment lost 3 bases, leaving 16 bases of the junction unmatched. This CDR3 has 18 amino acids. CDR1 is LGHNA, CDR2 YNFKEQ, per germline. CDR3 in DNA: TGTGCCAGCAGCCAGGGTCAAGGCGGGGGGGTCAGGGGGGAGACCCAGTACTTC. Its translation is CASSQGQGGGVRGETQYF.

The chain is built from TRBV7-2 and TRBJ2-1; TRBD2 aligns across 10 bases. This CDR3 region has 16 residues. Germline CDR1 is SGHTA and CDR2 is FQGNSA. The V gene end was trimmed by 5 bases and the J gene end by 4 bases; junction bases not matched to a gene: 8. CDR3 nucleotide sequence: TGTGCCAGCAGCCTTGGATCTAGCGGGGGTTACAATGAGCAGTTCTTC. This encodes CASSLGSSGGYNEQFF.

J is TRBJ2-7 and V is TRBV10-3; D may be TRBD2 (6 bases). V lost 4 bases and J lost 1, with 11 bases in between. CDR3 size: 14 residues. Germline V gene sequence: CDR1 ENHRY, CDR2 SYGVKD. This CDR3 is CAISGDRGSYEQYF. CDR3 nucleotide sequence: TGTGCCATCAGTGGGGACCGGGGGTCCTACGAGCAGTACTTC.

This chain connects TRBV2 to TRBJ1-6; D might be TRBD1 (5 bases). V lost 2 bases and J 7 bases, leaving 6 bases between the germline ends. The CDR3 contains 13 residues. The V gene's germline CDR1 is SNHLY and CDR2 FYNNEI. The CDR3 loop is CASSEWGNSPLHF. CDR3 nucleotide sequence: TGTGCCAGCAGTGAATGGGGGAATTCACCCCTCCACTTT.

CDR3 region: CASSIGAGMFMNTEAFF. CDR3 nucleotides: TGTGCCAGCAGTATCGGGGCAGGGATGTTCATGAACACTGAAGCTTTCTTT. V and J are TRBV7-9 and TRBJ1-1; the D gene is possibly TRBD1 (5 bases). The CDR3 contains 17 residues. The germline V and J ends were trimmed by 6 bases and 0 bases, with 20 bases remaining between them. CDR1 and CDR2 (germline): SEHNR, FQNEAQ (reference sequence). The full variable domain, rest sourced from reference TRBV7-9 and TRBJ1-1, is DTGVSQNPRHKITKRGQNVTFRCDPISEHNRLYWYRQTLGQGPEFLTYFQNEAQLEKSRLLSDRFSAERPKGSFSTLEIQRTEQGDSAMYLCASSIGAGMFMNTEAFFGQGTRLTVV.

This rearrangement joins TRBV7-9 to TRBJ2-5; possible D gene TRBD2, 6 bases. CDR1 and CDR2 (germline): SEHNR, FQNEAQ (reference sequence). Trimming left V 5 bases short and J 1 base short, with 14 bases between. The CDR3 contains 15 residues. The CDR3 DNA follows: TGTGCCAGCAGCCCCGATCCGGGGGTCCAAGAGACCCAGTACTTC. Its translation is CASSPDPGVQETQYF.

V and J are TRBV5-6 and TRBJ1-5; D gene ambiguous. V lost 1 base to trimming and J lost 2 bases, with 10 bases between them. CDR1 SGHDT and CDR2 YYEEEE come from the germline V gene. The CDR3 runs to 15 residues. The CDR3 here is CASSLIGEGNQPQHF. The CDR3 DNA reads TGTGCCAGCAGCTTGATCGGGGAGGGCAATCAGCCCCAGCATTTT.

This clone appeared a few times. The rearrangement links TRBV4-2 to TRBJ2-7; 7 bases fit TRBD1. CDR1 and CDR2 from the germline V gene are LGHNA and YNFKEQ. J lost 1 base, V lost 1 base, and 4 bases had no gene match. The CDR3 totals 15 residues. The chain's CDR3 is CASSQVQGESYEQYF. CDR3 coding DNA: TGTGCCAGCAGCCAAGTTCAGGGGGAGTCCTACGAGCAGTACTTC.

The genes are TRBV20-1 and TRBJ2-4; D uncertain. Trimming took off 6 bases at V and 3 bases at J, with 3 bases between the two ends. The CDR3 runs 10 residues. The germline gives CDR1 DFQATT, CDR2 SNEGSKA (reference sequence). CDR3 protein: CSADKNIQYF. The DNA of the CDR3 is TGCAGTGCCGACAAAAACATTCAGTACTTC.

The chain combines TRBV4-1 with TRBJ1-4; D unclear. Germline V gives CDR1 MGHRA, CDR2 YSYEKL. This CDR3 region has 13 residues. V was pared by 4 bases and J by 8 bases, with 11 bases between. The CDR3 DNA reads TGCGCCAGCAGCCCGCCCTGGGAGGAAAAACTGTTTTTT. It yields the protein CASSPPWEEKLFF.

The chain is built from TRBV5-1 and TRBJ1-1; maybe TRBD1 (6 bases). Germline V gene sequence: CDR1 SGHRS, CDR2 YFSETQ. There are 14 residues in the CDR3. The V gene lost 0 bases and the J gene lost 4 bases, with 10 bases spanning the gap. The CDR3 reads CASSLGGRGTEAFF. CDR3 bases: TGCGCCAGCAGCTTGGGGGGGCGAGGCACTGAAGCTTTCTTT.

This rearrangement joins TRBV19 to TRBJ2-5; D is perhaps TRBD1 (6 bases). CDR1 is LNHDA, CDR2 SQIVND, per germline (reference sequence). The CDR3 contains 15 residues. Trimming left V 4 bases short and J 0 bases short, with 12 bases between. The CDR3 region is CASSTTGTYQETQYF. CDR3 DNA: TGTGCCAGTAGTACGACCGGGACATACCAAGAGACCCAGTACTTC. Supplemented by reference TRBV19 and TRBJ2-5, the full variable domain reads DGGITQSPKYLFRKEGQNVTLSCEQNLNHDAMYWYRQDPGQGLRLIYYSQIVNDFQKGDIAEGYSVSREKKESFPLTVTSAQKNPTAFYLCASSTTGTYQETQYFGPGTRLLVL.

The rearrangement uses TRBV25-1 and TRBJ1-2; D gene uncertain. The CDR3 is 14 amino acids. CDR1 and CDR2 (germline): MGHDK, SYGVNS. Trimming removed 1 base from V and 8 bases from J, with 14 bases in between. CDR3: CASSEFGGRRGYTF. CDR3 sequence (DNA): TGTGCCAGCAGTGAATTCGGAGGCCGGCGAGGCTACACCTTC.

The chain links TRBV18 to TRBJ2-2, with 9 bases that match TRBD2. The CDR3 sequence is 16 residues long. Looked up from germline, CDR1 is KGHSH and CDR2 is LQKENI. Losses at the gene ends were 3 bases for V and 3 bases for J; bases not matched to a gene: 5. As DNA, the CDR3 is TGTGCCAGCTCACCCGGGACTAGCCGAGACACCGGGGAGCTGTTTTTT. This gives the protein CASSPGTSRDTGELFF.

The CDR3 DNA follows: TGTGCCAGCAGCTTAGGGCAGGGGGAGATTCACAATGAGCAGTTCTTC. As protein: CASSLGQGEIHNEQFF. The chain couples TRBV7-9 to TRBJ2-1, with TRBD1 matching 7 bases. V shed 1 base and J 5 bases; nucleotides not matched to a gene: 8. Per germline, CDR1 SEHNR and CDR2 FQNEAQ (reference sequence). CDR3 length: 16 amino acids.